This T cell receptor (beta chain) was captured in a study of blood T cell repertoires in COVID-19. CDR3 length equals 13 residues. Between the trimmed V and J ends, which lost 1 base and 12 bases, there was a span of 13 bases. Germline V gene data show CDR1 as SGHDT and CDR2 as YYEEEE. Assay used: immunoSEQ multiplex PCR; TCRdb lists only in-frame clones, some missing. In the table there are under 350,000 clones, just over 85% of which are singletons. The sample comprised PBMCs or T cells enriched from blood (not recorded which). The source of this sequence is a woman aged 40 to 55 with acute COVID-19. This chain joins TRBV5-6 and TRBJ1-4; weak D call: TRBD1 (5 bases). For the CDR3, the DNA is TGTGCCAGCAGCTTGAGGGCCAGGGAACAACTGTTTTTT. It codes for CASSLRAREQLFF. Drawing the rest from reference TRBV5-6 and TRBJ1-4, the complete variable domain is DAGVTQSPTHLIKTRGQQVTLRCSPKSGHDTVSWYQQALGQGPQFIFQYYEEEERQRGNFPDRFSGHQFPNYSSELNVNALLLGDSALYLCASSLRAREQLFFGSGTQLSVL.